This passage covers 26 T cell receptor beta chains from one sample sequenced in a study of cytomegalovirus exposure and HLA in healthy donors. Primers: 60 Vbeta forward and 13 Jbeta reverse. The method was immunoSEQ multiplex PCR; TCRdb's version includes in-frame clones alone and lacks a portion of them. The data show approximately 130,000 clones, about three quarters seen once. Sequencing input: PBMCs. These TCRs come from a female donor in good health and CMV-seropositive.

The chain uses TRBV6-1 and TRBJ1-5; D is possibly TRBD1 (6 bases). The length of the CDR3 is 16 residues. Trimming cost V 3 bases and J 0 bases, with 12 bases left between them. Germline CDR1 reads MNHNS; CDR2 reads SASEGT. The CDR3: CASSEDSRFSNQPQHF. In nucleotides, the CDR3 is TGTGCCAGCAGTGAGGACAGTCGATTTAGCAATCAGCCCCAGCATTTT.

V usage is TRBV4-1 and J usage is TRBJ2-7, with D possibly being TRBD2 (7 bases). V lost 1 base and J lost 2, with 12 bases in between. The CDR3 loop spans 15 amino acids. Germline assignment: CDR1 MGHRA and CDR2 YSYEKL. The CDR3 reads CASSQASGGPYEQYF. CDR3 DNA: TGCGCCAGCAGCCAAGCATCGGGGGGCCCCTACGAGCAGTACTTC.

The chain has TRBV28 and TRBJ1-3; D is unresolved. Trimming stripped 5 bases from V and 1 base from J, with 12 bases between. The CDR3 spans 15 residues. From germline, CDR1 is MDHEN and CDR2 SYDVKM. The DNA for the CDR3 is TGTGCCAGCAGTGCACAGTCCATATCTGGAAACACCATATATTTT. It yields the protein CASSAQSISGNTIYF.

The rearrangement joins TRBV5-4 to TRBJ2-1, with TRBD2 matching over 12 bases. CDR3 length: 16 residues. V dropped 0 bases and J dropped 3; count of bases not matched to a gene: 1. CDR1 is SGHNT and CDR2 is YYREEE in the germline V gene (reference sequence). In nucleotides, the CDR3 is TGTGCCAGCAGCTTGGGGGGACTAGCGGGCTACAATGAGCAGTTCTTC. As protein: CASSLGGLAGYNEQFF.

The chain carries TRBV13 and TRBJ2-7, with 9 bases matching TRBD2. Germline V lookup: CDR1 PRHDT, CDR2 FYEKMQ (reference sequence). Trimming cost V 5 bases and J 4 bases; bases outside gene matches: 9. CDR3 size: 15 residues. In DNA form, the CDR3 reads TGTGCCAGCAGCGTCGGGACTAGCTCTGATTACGAGCAGTACTTC. Translated: CASSVGTSSDYEQYF.

This sequence joins TRBV19 and TRBJ1-1; D not certain. Trimming stripped 3 bases from V and 0 bases from J, with 8 bases between. CDR1 is LNHDA, CDR2 SQIVND, per germline (reference sequence). The CDR3 loop spans 14 amino acids. The DNA of the CDR3 is TGTGCCAGTAGTATTTCAGACATGAACACTGAAGCTTTCTTT. This encodes CASSISDMNTEAFF.

The J gene is TRBJ2-1, the V gene TRBV7-9, with TRBD2 as a possible D gene (6 bases). CDR1 and CDR2 (germline): SEHNR, FQNEAQ (reference sequence). This CDR3 is built from 15 residues. V was shortened by 1 base and J by 7 bases, with 14 bases between the two germline ends. This CDR3 is CASSLGYVSGNEQFF. CDR3 nucleotides: TGTGCCAGCAGCTTAGGGTACGTTAGCGGTAATGAGCAGTTCTTC. The full variable domain, with the rest looked up from reference TRBV7-9 and TRBJ2-1, is DTGVSQNPRHKITKRGQNVTFRCDPISEHNRLYWYRQTLGQGPEFLTYFQNEAQLEKSRLLSDRFSAERPKGSFSTLEIQRTEQGDSAMYLCASSLGYVSGNEQFFGPGTRLTVL.

The J gene is TRBJ2-1, the V gene TRBV5-1; weak D call: TRBD2 (6 bases). The CDR3 totals 19 residues. V dropped 7 bases and J dropped 0 bases, with 26 bases sitting between them. The germline V gene has CDR1 SGHRS and CDR2 YFSETQ. The DNA of the CDR3 is TGCGCCAGCGGCCGCTCCCGGGACTCGATACCGAGCTCCTACAATGAGCAGTTCTTC. Its protein product is CASGRSRDSIPSSYNEQFF.

This clone has only a few counts. This chain joins TRBV7-6 and TRBJ2-2; no clear D gene. Trimming took 0 bases from V and 4 from J, leaving 9 bases between them. The CDR3 is 15 residues long. CDR1 is SGHVS and CDR2 is FNYEAQ in the germline V gene. CDR3 in amino acids: CASSLASGPTGELFF. CDR3 nucleotide sequence: TGTGCCAGCAGCTTAGCGTCAGGCCCCACCGGGGAGCTGTTTTTT.

The V call is TRBV5-6, the J call TRBJ2-5; 12 nucleotides align to TRBD2. Trimming removed 0 bases from V and 5 bases from J; junction bases left unmatched: 11. The length of the CDR3 is 18 residues. Germline values: CDR1 SGHDT, CDR2 YYEEEE. CDR3 loop: CASSLALLAGGRSETQYF. The CDR3 DNA reads as TGTGCCAGCAGCTTGGCTTTACTAGCGGGAGGACGGTCGGAGACCCAGTACTTC.

The chain links TRBV14 to TRBJ2-5, with 9 nucleotides matching TRBD1. CDR1 is SGHDN and CDR2 is FVKESK in the germline V gene. CDR3 length: 15 residues. V gave up 1 base and J gave up 4 bases; unmatched junction bases: 4. CDR3: CASSQGTGAGETQYF. The DNA of the CDR3 is TGTGCCAGCAGCCAAGGGACAGGGGCGGGAGAGACCCAGTACTTC.

This chain's CDR3 is CASSLSPGLAGGFFFF. DNA of the CDR3: TGTGCCAGCAGTTTATCGCCGGGACTAGCGGGAGGGTTCTTCTTCTTC. The chain combines TRBV27 with TRBJ2-1, with 16 bases matching TRBD2. CDR3 length: 16 residues. After removal of 0 bases from V and 16 bases from J, the junction contained 9 bases not matched to a gene. Per germline, CDR1 MNHEY and CDR2 SMNVEV (reference sequence).

The chain couples TRBV6-5 to TRBJ2-7, with 7 bases aligning to TRBD1. This CDR3 is built from 15 residues. CDR1 is MNHEY, CDR2 SVGAGI, per germline. J was trimmed by 3 bases and V by 0 bases; bases with no gene match: 5. The CDR3 DNA reads TGTGCCAGCAGTTACTCCAGGGGGACGGGCTACGAGCAGTACTTC. It is translated as CASSYSRGTGYEQYF.

This rearrangement joins TRBV27 to TRBJ2-7, with a possible D match to TRBD2 (6 bases). The CDR3 loop spans 12 amino acids. The germline gives CDR1 MNHEY, CDR2 SMNVEV (reference sequence). V was trimmed by 3 bases and J by 6 bases, leaving 9 bases between them. The CDR3 DNA is TGTGCCAGCAGTTTGGAGGGCTCCGAGCAGTACTTC. Its translation is CASSLEGSEQYF.

The chain combines TRBV7-8 with TRBJ1-1; possible D gene TRBD1, 5 bases. The germline gives CDR1 SGHVS, CDR2 FQNEAQ. V was trimmed by 2 bases and J by 0 bases, leaving 13 bases between them. CDR3 length equals 16 residues. The CDR3 is CASSLLAGPMNTEAFF. As DNA, the CDR3 is TGTGCCAGCAGCTTACTGGCGGGACCGATGAACACTGAAGCTTTCTTT.

The rearrangement links TRBV4-2 to TRBJ2-7, with D possibly TRBD1 on 5 matching bases. The germline V gene has CDR1 LGHNA and CDR2 YNFKEQ. V lost 3 bases and J lost 2, with 14 bases in between. The CDR3 is 15 residues long. As DNA, the CDR3 is TGTGCCAGCAGCCAGGACACTGCCTCCCCCTACGAGCAGTACTTC. It specifies CASSQDTASPYEQYF.

The chain is built from TRBV2 and TRBJ1-5; perhaps TRBD1 as D (6 bases). The CDR3 spans 14 residues. Germline CDR1 and CDR2: SNHLY and FYNNEI. The V end was cut by 2 bases, the J end by 7 bases, with 12 bases between. CDR3 residues: CASSESGVGQPQHF. In nucleotides, the CDR3 is TGTGCCAGCAGTGAATCAGGGGTGGGCCAGCCCCAGCATTTT.

The V gene is TRBV5-1, the J gene TRBJ2-2, with D hard to call. Germline V gene data show CDR1 as SGHRS and CDR2 as YFSETQ. This CDR3 region has 15 residues. Trimming cost V 0 bases and J 0 bases, with 6 bases left between them. CDR3 amino acids: CASSLDLANTGELFF. CDR3 DNA sequence: TGCGCCAGCAGCTTGGACCTAGCGAACACCGGGGAGCTGTTTTTT.

CDR3 DNA: TGCGCCAGCAGTGAGTCGATAGGGACAGGGAGGGACGAGCAGTACTTC. Translating it yields CASSESIGTGRDEQYF. The V and J genes are TRBV10-1 and TRBJ2-7; 9 positions match TRBD1. With V trimmed by 0 bases and J by 5 bases, 8 bases remained unmatched. Germline CDR1 is WNHNN and CDR2 is SYGVQD (reference sequence). The CDR3 loop spans 16 amino acids.

The V gene is TRBV9, the J gene TRBJ2-7, with D maybe TRBD1 (6 bases). This CDR3 spans 14 amino acids. Germline V lookup: CDR1 SGDLS, CDR2 YYNGEE. Trimming took 0 bases from V and 4 from J, leaving 11 bases between them. In DNA, the CDR3 is TGTGCCAGCAGCGTAGAGGGGGATTTGTACGAGCAGTACTTC. It translates to CASSVEGDLYEQYF. The whole variable domain, remainder taken from reference TRBV9 and TRBJ2-7, is DSGVTQTPKHLITATGQRVTLRCSPRSGDLSVYWYQQSLDQGLQFLIQYYNGEERAKGNILERFSAQQFPDLHSELNLSSLELGDSALYFCASSVEGDLYEQYFGPGTRLTVT.

This clone has only one observation. The chain recombines TRBV7-3 with TRBJ1-1; the D gene is possibly TRBD1 (6 bases). V was clipped by 4 bases and J by 3 bases, with 15 bases between them. This CDR3 spans 15 amino acids. Germline V CDR1 and CDR2: SGHTA, FQGTGA. The CDR3 here is CASSSRGGRHTEAFF. CDR3 bases: TGTGCCAGCAGCTCCCGGGGGGGGCGGCACACTGAAGCTTTCTTT.

This sequence joins TRBV6-1 and TRBJ1-2; 9 nucleotides line up with TRBD1. The J segment lost 5 bases and the V segment lost 5 bases, leaving 9 bases of the junction unmatched. The V gene's germline CDR1 is MNHNS and CDR2 SASEGT. CDR3 length equals 15 residues. The CDR3 nucleotides are TGTGCCAGCAGTAACGCCGGGACAGGGACTTATGGCTACACCTTC. It specifies CASSNAGTGTYGYTF.

This clone appeared once. This CDR3 reads CASSPGIGTGVDTQYF. CDR3 bases: TGTGCCAGCAGTCCTGGCATCGGGACAGGGGTGGATACGCAGTATTTT. The V call is TRBV27, the J call TRBJ2-3, with 10 bases matching TRBD1. J was trimmed by 6 bases and V by 5 bases; bases with no gene match: 11. The CDR3 is 16 residues long. The germline V gene encodes CDR1 MNHEY and CDR2 SMNVEV (reference sequence).

The chain links TRBV30 to TRBJ1-6; D ambiguous. Trimming left V 4 bases short and J 7 bases short, with 5 bases between. Germline loops: CDR1 GTSNPN, CDR2 SVGIG (reference sequence). The CDR3 contains 11 residues. The CDR3 loop reads CAWTLNSPLHF. The CDR3, as DNA: TGTGCCTGGACCCTAAATTCACCCCTCCACTTT.

The CDR3 sequence is CASSLTGLQETQYF. CDR3 bases: TGTGCCAGCAGTTTAACAGGACTACAAGAGACCCAGTACTTC. This sequence joins TRBV28 and TRBJ2-5; weak D call: TRBD2 (6 bases). The germline V gene has CDR1 MDHEN and CDR2 SYDVKM. V shed 2 bases and J shed 2 bases, with 9 bases lying between them. CDR3 length equals 14 residues.

This chain connects TRBV7-2 to TRBJ2-1, with 9 bases aligning to TRBD2. The CDR3 spans 16 residues. CDR1 is SGHTA, CDR2 FQGNSA, per germline. Losses at the gene ends were 2 bases for V and 4 bases for J; bases not matched to a gene: 6. CDR3 loop: CASSLRGRGGYNEQFF. The DNA for the CDR3 is TGTGCCAGCAGCTTACGAGGGCGGGGGGGATACAATGAGCAGTTCTTC.